The 22 T cell receptor beta chains reported below all come from one sample, sequenced in a study of T cell changes during pregnancy in multiple sclerosis. Assay used: immunoSEQ multiplex PCR; TCRdb lists only in-frame clones, some missing. Seen here are approximately 96,000 clones, under 95% observed once, and the top ten hold less than 2.5%. The source was peripheral blood, collected after pregnancy. The receptors stem from a female donor in good health, enrolled as a control in a pregnancy study.

The rearrangement uses TRBV9 and TRBJ2-1; 10 bases match TRBD2. The CDR3 is 14 residues long. Germline CDR1 and CDR2: SGDLS and YYNGEE. The V segment lost 3 bases and the J segment 4 bases; nucleotides outside the gene matches: 1. CDR3 coding DNA: TGTGCCAGCAGCGGGACTAGCGGATACAATGAGCAGTTCTTC. Translation: CASSGTSGYNEQFF.

V is TRBV21-1 and J is TRBJ2-5; TRBD2 was called by the table and not checked on the DNA. TRBV21-1 counts as a pseudogene. The CDR3 has 15 amino acids. The CDR3 nucleotides read TGTGCCAGCCCCAAACGGACAGTCGGGGGGGAGACCCAGTACTTC. This encodes CASPKRTVGGETQYF.

The V call is TRBV27, the J call TRBJ1-5; 7 positions match TRBD1. With 0 bases clipped from V and 4 bases from J, the junction kept 3 bases outside the gene matches. Germline values: CDR1 MNHEY, CDR2 SMNVEV (reference sequence). The length of the CDR3 is 15 residues. The CDR3 DNA sequence: TGTGCCAGCAGTTTATCGGGACAGACTAATCAGCCCCAGCATTTT. Encoded protein: CASSLSGQTNQPQHF.

V usage is TRBV10-1 and J usage is TRBJ1-1; D might be TRBD1 (5 bases). The CDR3 has 14 residues. The V gene's germline CDR1 is WNHNN and CDR2 SYGVQD (reference sequence). Between the trimmed V and J ends, which lost 8 bases and 4 bases, there was a span of 17 bases. CDR3 in amino acids: CASSRGGDPTEAFF. CDR3 sequence (DNA): TGCGCCAGCTCCCGGGGGGGGGACCCCACTGAAGCTTTCTTT.

The genes are TRBV27 and TRBJ2-5, with 16 bases fitting TRBD2. V gave up 4 bases and J gave up 5 bases; unmatched junction bases: 7. Germline V lookup: CDR1 MNHEY, CDR2 SMNVEV (reference sequence). The CDR3 runs 17 residues. CDR3: CASSSGTSGRAGETQYF. As DNA, the CDR3 is TGTGCCAGCAGTTCAGGGACTAGCGGGAGGGCCGGGGAGACCCAGTACTTC.

This chain links TRBV7-9 with TRBJ2-1; TRBD1 might be the D (7 bases). In germline, CDR1 is SEHNR, CDR2 FQNEAQ (reference sequence). V gave up 5 bases and J gave up 2 bases, with 16 bases separating them. CDR3 size: 16 residues. CDR3 amino acids: CASSPQGGGAYNEQFF. The CDR3 DNA sequence: TGTGCCAGCAGCCCGCAGGGGGGCGGCGCCTACAATGAGCAGTTCTTC.

The chain couples TRBV15 to TRBJ2-3, with TRBD1 as a possible D gene (6 bases). The CDR3 is made up of 15 amino acids. Germline V gene data show CDR1 as LNHNV and CDR2 as YYDKDF (reference sequence). V lost 0 bases, J lost 2 bases, and 9 bases lay in between. The CDR3 protein is CATSRDGDNTDTQYF. Here the CDR3 DNA reads TGTGCCACCAGCAGAGATGGGGACAACACAGATACGCAGTATTTT.

The V and J genes are TRBV29-1 and TRBJ2-7, with D possibly TRBD1 on 6 matching bases. Germline-derived CDR1 and CDR2 are SQVTM and ANQGSEA. V gave up 4 bases and J gave up 1 base, with 8 bases separating them. The CDR3 is made up of 12 amino acids. CDR3 in DNA: TGCAGCGTTGCGGGGACATCCTACGAGCAGTACTTC. It is translated as CSVAGTSYEQYF.

The rearrangement links TRBV6-5 to TRBJ2-7; 7 bases are a match to TRBD2. After removal of 7 bases from V and 5 bases from J, the junction contained 11 bases not matched to a gene. This CDR3 comprises 14 residues. Germline V gives CDR1 MNHEY, CDR2 SVGAGI. CDR3 loop: CASNPAGPTNEQYF. DNA for the CDR3: TGTGCCAGCAACCCAGCGGGACCGACAAACGAGCAGTACTTC.

Regarding this clone: The junction does not match germline at one end; this may be a read error. The V and J genes are TRBV19 and TRBJ1-1, with D hard to call. Germline lookup yields CDR1 LNHDA and CDR2 SQIVND (reference sequence). CDR3 size: 13 residues. This chain's CDR3 is CASKFTGNSEAFF. CDR3 coding DNA: TGTGCCAGTAAGTTTACGGGGAACTCTGAAGCTTTCTTT.

The chain employs TRBV6-5 and TRBJ2-5; TRBD2 aligns across 9 bases. CDR3 size: 16 residues. V trimming: 0 bases; J trimming: 5 bases; junction bases outside the gene matches: 7. CDR1 is MNHEY and CDR2 is SVGAGI in the germline V gene. CDR3 sequence (DNA): TGTGCCAGCAGTTACTCGGGCGGGGGGGCCTGGGAGACCCAGTACTTC. Protein: CASSYSGGGAWETQYF.

The chain joins TRBV7-9 to TRBJ2-7; no clear D gene. Trimming removed 3 bases at V and 3 bases at J, with 15 bases between. This CDR3 has 15 residues. Germline V lookup: CDR1 SEHNR, CDR2 FQNEAQ (reference sequence). CDR3 coding DNA: TGTGCCAGCAGCTTCCCCGGTGCGGAGCTCTACGAGCAGTACTTC. This encodes CASSFPGAELYEQYF.

Comments on this clone: One end of the junction varies from germline; a read error may be responsible. V usage is TRBV5-1 and J usage is TRBJ2-1, with TRBD2 as a possible D gene (5 bases). The CDR3 sequence is 15 residues long. Germline CDR1 and CDR2: SGHRS and YFSETQ. CDR3 in DNA: TGCGCCAGCACCTTGGGAGAAAGCTCCTACAATGAGCAGTTCTTC. Translated, it gives CASTLGESSYNEQFF.

This sequence joins TRBV6-6 and TRBJ2-5; D is possibly TRBD1 (6 bases). V lost 6 bases and J 3 bases, leaving 8 bases between the germline ends. This CDR3 contains 12 residues. Looked up from germline, CDR1 is MNHNY and CDR2 is SVGAGI (reference sequence). The CDR3 nucleotides are TGTGCCAGCAGAAGACAGGAAGAGACCCAGTACTTC. This encodes CASRRQEETQYF.

This rearrangement joins TRBV5-1 to TRBJ2-5; 8 nucleotides agree with TRBD1. CDR1 is SGHRS, CDR2 YFSETQ, per germline. J lost 1 base, V lost 0 bases, and 2 bases had no gene match. CDR3 length: 15 amino acids. CDR3 DNA: TGCGCCAGCAGCTTGGAGGACAGGGTCCAAGAGACCCAGTACTTC. Translation: CASSLEDRVQETQYF.

This clone came up a few times. The genes are TRBV10-3 and TRBJ1-1; D may be TRBD1 (5 bases). Trimming stripped 3 bases from V and 3 bases from J, with 5 bases between. The germline V gene encodes CDR1 ENHRY and CDR2 SYGVKD. This CDR3 is 12 amino acids long. This chain's CDR3 is CAISEGDTEAFF. The CDR3 bases are TGTGCCATCAGTGAAGGGGACACTGAAGCTTTCTTT.

This sequence joins TRBV18 and TRBJ2-7; maybe TRBD1 (6 bases). Germline V lookup: CDR1 KGHSH, CDR2 LQKENI. V was clipped by 1 base and J by 2 bases, with 15 bases between them. The CDR3 contains 16 residues. CDR3 DNA sequence: TGTGCCAGCTCACCACGATCAGGGGCCAGGACCTACGAGCAGTACTTC. This sequence encodes CASSPRSGARTYEQYF.

The chain recombines TRBV15 with TRBJ1-1; possible D gene TRBD1, 5 bases. Trimming shortened V by 1 base and J by 4 bases, and 7 bases separated the two germline ends. CDR3 length: 13 residues. Per germline, CDR1 LNHNV and CDR2 YYDKDF (reference sequence). CDR3 bases: TGTGCCACCAGCAGAGGGACAAGCACTGAAGCTTTCTTT. Amino acid sequence: CATSRGTSTEAFF.

The chain recombines TRBV18 with TRBJ2-3; tentatively, D is TRBD1 (5 bases). Trimming stripped 6 bases from V and 0 bases from J, with 10 bases between. Looked up from germline, CDR1 is KGHSH and CDR2 is LQKENI. The CDR3 extends over 14 amino acids. Here the CDR3 reads CASSGQGSTDTQYF. The CDR3 DNA is TGTGCCAGCTCTGGGCAGGGCAGCACAGATACGCAGTATTTT.

The V call is TRBV6-6, the J call TRBJ2-7; the D is unclear. The ends were cut back, 2 bases at V and 6 bases at J, with 11 bases in the middle. The CDR3 spans 13 residues. CDR1 and CDR2 (germline): MNHNY, SVGAGI (reference sequence). The CDR3 DNA is TGTGCCAGCAGTTACACCGGAGTAGTCGAGCAGTACTTC. This sequence encodes CASSYTGVVEQYF.

This clone was detected only once. The chain joins TRBV11-2 to TRBJ2-7; perhaps TRBD1 as D (6 bases). The CDR3 runs 14 residues. The V end lost 0 bases, the J end lost 3 bases, and 9 bases lay between the germline ends. Germline CDR1 and CDR2: SGHAT and FQNNGV. CDR3 loop: CASSLDVTGYEQYF. CDR3 bases: TGTGCCAGCAGCTTAGACGTGACAGGCTACGAGCAGTACTTC.

This chain uses TRBV28 with TRBJ1-5, with a possible D match to TRBD1 (5 bases). The CDR3 contains 15 residues. V was clipped by 5 bases and J by 5 bases, with 16 bases between them. Germline loops: CDR1 MDHEN, CDR2 SYDVKM. This CDR3 is CASSPAPTDYQPQHF. DNA for the CDR3: TGTGCCAGCAGTCCGGCCCCGACAGACTATCAGCCCCAGCATTTT.